This is a list of T cell receptor beta chains from one sample in a study of T-cell memory formation after mild COVID-19. TCRdb independently ran MiXCR on the 5' RACE reads; one entry per CDR3 protein. Of fewer than 700,000 distinct CDR3 sequences in the sample, roughly 17% are singletons; the top ten hold 12%. Sequencing input: PBMCs or a T cell subset sorted from them (not recorded which). The receptors were gathered from an adult woman who had mild COVID-19 (a few samples of this study predate the infection). Cell type and time point are not known. Both conserved end residues are part of each CDR3. A D gene is named only where the DNA matches it firmly. Clone size is not always given. Where it is, it says once, few, many or a class for expanded clones.

v_call,d_call,clone_size,j_call,cdr3_aa,cdr3_nt
TRBV12-3/TRBV12-4,-,-,TRBJ1-1,CASSFYSEAFF,TGTGCCAGCAGTTTTTACTCTGAAGCTTTCTTT
TRBV11-2,TRBD2,-,TRBJ2-2,CASSLDWLAGERQTGELFF,TGTGCCAGCAGCTTAGATTGGCTAGCGGGAGAACGTCAAACCGGGGAGCTGTTTTTT
TRBV12-3/TRBV12-4,TRBD1,few,TRBJ1-3,CASSFAGGPNTIYF,TGTGCCAGCAGTTTCGCAGGGGGCCCAAACACCATATATTTT
TRBV18,TRBD1,many,TRBJ1-4,CASSPTLTGGSEKLFF,TGTGCCAGCTCACCAACTCTTACAGGGGGCAGCGAAAAACTGTTTTTT
TRBV6-5,-,-,TRBJ1-2,CASRARDRNYGYTF,TGTGCCAGCAGGGCGCGGGACCGAAACTATGGCTACACCTTC
TRBV18,-,-,TRBJ1-2,CASSPPADIYGYTF,TGTGCCAGCTCACCACCCGCGGATATCTATGGCTACACCTTC
TRBV25-1,TRBD1,-,TRBJ2-3,CASSDGGRTGTQYF,TGTGCCAGCAGTGATGGGGGCAGGACAGGTACGCAGTATTTT
TRBV19,TRBD1,few,TRBJ1-5,CASTTRGHNQPQHF,TGTGCCAGTACCACAAGGGGGCACAATCAGCCCCAGCATTTT
TRBV20-1,-,-,TRBJ1-1,CSARPGFRTEAFF,TGCAGTGCTCGTCCCGGGTTTCGCACTGAAGCTTTCTTT
TRBV9,-,few,TRBJ1-1,CASSTTLGEREAFF,TGTGCCAGCAGCACTACCCTGGGTGAAAGGGAAGCTTTCTTT
TRBV27,TRBD2,few,TRBJ2-1,CASRPTSGGYSNEQFF,TGTGCCAGCAGGCCGACTAGCGGGGGATATAGCAATGAGCAGTTCTTC
TRBV19,-,-,TRBJ2-5,CASSVDPLPGHQETQYF,TGTGCCAGTAGTGTCGACCCTCTTCCGGGACATCAAGAGACCCAGTACTTC
TRBV18,TRBD2,few,TRBJ2-6,CASSPPGRAGANVLTF,TGTGCCAGCTCACCACCGGGGAGGGCTGGGGCCAACGTCCTGACTTTC
TRBV12-3/TRBV12-4,TRBD1,many,TRBJ2-2,CASRQGRTTGELFF,TGTGCCAGCCGACAGGGTCGGACCACCGGGGAGCTGTTTTTT
TRBV16,-,-,TRBJ2-5,CASSQQRGETQYF,TGTGCCAGCAGCCAACAAAGGGGAGAGACCCAGTACTTC
TRBV27,-,-,TRBJ2-7,CASSLTAPYEQYF,TGTGCCAGCAGTCTGACAGCCCCCTACGAGCAGTACTTC
TRBV12-3/TRBV12-4,TRBD2,few,TRBJ2-3,CASRYLAGDGDTQYF,TGTGCCAGCAGATATCTAGCGGGGGACGGGGATACGCAGTATTTT
TRBV5-1,TRBD1,few,TRBJ2-1,CASSLEGGIAYNEQFF,TGCGCCAGCAGCTTGGAAGGGGGCATCGCCTACAATGAGCAGTTCTTC
TRBV24-1,-,few,TRBJ1-3,CATSDSVGNTIYF,TGTGCCACCAGTGATTCCGTTGGAAACACCATATATTTT
TRBV7-9,TRBD2,few,TRBJ2-5,CASSPTALRGYQETQYF,TGTGCCAGCAGCCCTACGGCGTTGCGGGGGTACCAAGAGACCCAGTACTTC
TRBV20-1,-,-,TRBJ1-1,CSALVGLAFF,TGCAGTGCGTTGGTAGGGCTGGCTTTCTTT
TRBV19,-,-,TRBJ2-7,CATTGLYEQYF,TGTGCCACCACGGGTCTCTACGAGCAGTACTTC
TRBV19,-,-,TRBJ2-5,CASRDIGAQYF,TGTGCCAGTAGGGACATCGGGGCCCAGTACTTC
TRBV5-1,-,-,TRBJ2-3,CASSLGSSQTDTQYF,TGCGCCAGCAGCTTGGGAAGCAGCCAGACAGATACGCAGTATTTT
TRBV12-3/TRBV12-4,TRBD1,few,TRBJ1-2,CASSYKPRRQGYGYTF,TGTGCCAGCAGTTACAAACCTCGGAGACAGGGCTATGGCTACACCTTC
TRBV12-3/TRBV12-4,-,-,TRBJ1-2,CASSLERGWGYTF,TGTGCCAGCAGTTTAGAGCGGGGATGGGGCTACACCTTC
TRBV12-3/TRBV12-4,TRBD2,-,TRBJ2-5,CASSMGLAGGLETQYF,TGTGCCAGCAGCATGGGACTAGCGGGGGGGCTGGAGACCCAGTACTTC
TRBV4-1,TRBD2,-,TRBJ2-4,CASSHGTSRTSGKNIQYF,TGCGCCAGCAGCCATGGGACTAGCCGCACTTCGGGCAAAAACATTCAGTACTTC
TRBV5-1,-,-,TRBJ2-1,CASSLGVDNEQFF,TGCGCCAGCAGCTTAGGTGTCGACAATGAGCAGTTCTTC
TRBV29-1,TRBD2,-,TRBJ2-7,CSVEGGRTHEQYF,TGCAGCGTTGAAGGCGGGAGGACCCACGAGCAGTACTTC
TRBV4-1,-,-,TRBJ1-3,CASSVSGHSSGNTIYF,TGCGCCAGCAGCGTTAGTGGACACAGCTCTGGAAACACCATATATTTT
TRBV4-2,TRBD2,few,TRBJ2-2,CASSQDSSGMAGELFF,TGTGCCAGCAGCCAAGATAGTAGCGGGATGGCCGGGGAGCTGTTTTTT
TRBV5-1,-,few,TRBJ2-1,CASSLGGLPYNEQFF,TGCGCCAGCAGCTTGGGAGGGCTCCCCTACAATGAGCAGTTCTTC
TRBV4-3,-,-,TRBJ2-7,CASSHQTGYGYEQYF,TGCGCCAGCAGCCACCAAACAGGATACGGCTACGAGCAGTACTTC
TRBV24-1,-,few,TRBJ2-3,CATSDVGFVSGFTDTQYF,TGTGCCACCAGTGATGTTGGGTTTGTTAGCGGATTCACAGATACGCAGTATTTT
TRBV2,-,few,TRBJ2-5,CASSRELEPMSQYF,TGTGCCAGCAGCCGCGAACTAGAACCGATGTCCCAGTACTTC
TRBV20-1,-,-,TRBJ2-7,CSARDLTQQIYEQYF,TGCAGTGCTAGAGACCTAACCCAACAAATCTACGAGCAGTACTTC
TRBV20-1,-,-,TRBJ1-1,CSARATGPTRAEAFF,TGCAGTGCTAGGGCTACGGGGCCGACCCGGGCTGAAGCTTTCTTT
TRBV7-2,TRBD1,few,TRBJ2-3,CASSQRRQGSDTQYF,TGTGCCAGCAGCCAACGTCGACAGGGCTCAGATACGCAGTATTTT
TRBV24-1,TRBD2,-,TRBJ2-1,CATSSVLGGGSSSYNEQFF,TGTGCCACCAGTTCAGTTCTGGGGGGGGGGTCTAGCTCCTACAATGAGCAGTTCTTC
TRBV7-6,-,few,TRBJ1-1,CASSLGGITGMNTEAFF,TGTGCCAGCAGCTTAGGGGGAATAACTGGAATGAACACTGAAGCTTTCTTT
TRBV7-9,-,few,TRBJ2-7,CASSPPGVEQYF,TGTGCCAGCAGTCCACCAGGGGTCGAGCAGTACTTC
TRBV29-1,TRBD2,few,TRBJ2-7,CSVGLAGGWDIYEQYF,TGCAGCGTCGGACTAGCGGGAGGGTGGGACATCTACGAGCAGTACTTC
TRBV20-1,-,many,TRBJ2-3,CSAQTQPSTDTQYF,TGCAGTGCCCAGACCCAACCGAGCACAGATACGCAGTATTTT
TRBV5-1,-,many,TRBJ1-2,CASSFGYGYTF,TGCGCCAGCAGCTTCGGCTATGGCTACACCTTC